This passage covers 5 T cell receptor beta chains from one sample sequenced in a study of Tregs in tolerant kidney transplant recipients. Recipients received nonmyeloablative bone marrow transplants from related graft donors, with transient mixed chimerism. Produced via immunoSEQ multiplex PCR; TCRdb's table is partial and in-frame only. The listing contains around 30,000 clones. The sample in question was CD4+ T cells from blood (PBMCs), obtained 24 months after the transplant. These receptors all stem from a human patient who received a combined kidney and bone marrow transplant. Part of the T cells may come from the graft donor.

About this clone: The read comes to an end 3 residues before the CDR3 does, leaving the germline J gene to fill in the end. The J gene is TRBJ2-5, the V gene TRBV30; D gene unclear. The CDR3 totals 12 residues. Germline CDR1 is GTSNPN and CDR2 is SVGIG (reference sequence). Trimming removed 2 bases from V and 0 bases from J, with 4 bases in between. CDR3 region: CAWSPNQETQYF. Partial CDR3 DNA: TGTGCCTGGAGTCCCAACCAAGAGACC.

A note on this clone: The CDR3 goes on 3 residues after the read ends, and that part is filled in from the germline J gene. The genes are TRBV5-6 and TRBJ2-4, with 8 bases aligning to TRBD2. From germline, CDR1 is SGHDT and CDR2 YYEEEE. There are 14 residues in the CDR3. V dropped 3 bases and J dropped 8; count of bases not matched to a gene: 7. CDR3 bases read: TGTGCCAGCAGCTATAGCGGGGAAGGGGACATT. Protein sequence: CASSYSGEGDI. The full CDR3 protein reads CASSYSGEGDIQYF.

Of note for this clone: The missing CDR3 end, 3 residues past where the read stops, is filled in from the germline J gene. This sequence joins TRBV13 and TRBJ2-3; 10 nucleotides line up with TRBD2. Germline lookup yields CDR1 PRHDT and CDR2 FYEKMQ (reference sequence). This CDR3 contains 16 residues. Trimming took 2 bases from V and 4 from J; bases not matched to a gene: 6. Incomplete CDR3 DNA: TGTGCCAGCAGCTTAAGAGCGGGAGGGCCCGCAGATACG. Translating it yields CASSLRAGGPADT. The complete CDR3 reads CASSLRAGGPADTQYF.

Comments on this clone: The observed sequence ends 3 residues before the CDR3 terminus, with the missing tail filled in from the germline J gene. The V call is TRBV6-2 or TRBV6-3, the J call TRBJ1-4; D not certain. The CDR3 is 11 amino acids. The V gene's germline CDR1 is MNHEY and CDR2 SVGEGT. The V gene lost 4 bases and the J gene lost 10 bases, with 7 bases spanning the gap. The CDR3 here is CASSSLLKLFF. CDR3 DNA (partial): TGTGCCAGCAGTTCGTTGTTAAAA.

Concerning this clone: Read data end 3 residues before the CDR3 end; the end is taken from the germline J gene. This sequence joins TRBV20-1 and TRBJ2-6, with D unclear. Germline-derived CDR1 and CDR2 are DFQATT and SNEGSKA (reference sequence). The CDR3 runs to 13 residues. The V end lost 5 bases, the J end lost 6 bases, and 11 bases lay between the germline ends. CDR3 sequence: CSASRLVANVLTF. Incomplete CDR3 DNA: TGCAGTGCTTCTAGGTTGGTGGCCAACGTC.